A selection of T cell receptor beta chains follows, all from one sample in a study of CD8 T cells in ankylosing spondylitis. TCRdb itself ran the 5' RACE reads through MiXCR, one entry per CDR3 protein. This sample has 200,000 to 250,000 distinct CDR3 sequences; 6% to 8% occur once, and the top ten carry 11% to 15%. Specimen: blood, either unsorted or a sorted T cell fraction (not recorded which). Receptor source: a male donor with ankylosing spondylitis. The CDR3 runs from the conserved cysteine through the conserved F or W. Each record gives: CDR3 protein, CDR3 DNA, clone size, J gene, D gene, V gene. D genes are given only for firm matches. Clone size is not always given. Where it is, it says once, few, many or a class for expanded clones.

CASRTPYEQYF,TGTGCCAGCAGGACCCCCTACGAGCAGTACTTC,few,TRBJ2-7,NA,TRBV2
CASSDSGQGAPGEQFF,TGTGCCAGCAGTGATTCCGGACAGGGGGCGCCGGGTGAGCAGTTCTTC,few,TRBJ2-1,TRBD1,TRBV6-4
CASSQAAGTPLGYEQYF,TGTGCCAGCAGCCAAGCTGCCGGGACACCCTTGGGTTACGAGCAGTACTTC,many,TRBJ2-7,NA,TRBV14
CASSPGLVYNEQFF,TGTGCCAGCAGTCCGGGACTCGTCTACAATGAGCAGTTCTTC,many,TRBJ2-1,NA,TRBV6-2/TRBV6-3
CASMTGRGGKTQYF,TGTGCCAGCATGACGGGCAGGGGCGGGAAGACCCAGTACTTC,many,TRBJ2-5,NA,TRBV2
CASSSPSSGRVSNEQFF,TGTGCCAGCAGCTCTCCGTCTAGCGGGAGGGTCTCCAATGAGCAGTTCTTC,many,TRBJ2-1,TRBD2,TRBV11-2
CASSSGTSYYEQYF,TGCGCCAGCAGCTCCGGGACTAGCTATTACGAGCAGTACTTC,few,TRBJ2-7,TRBD2,TRBV10-2
CASSLSLANYNEQFF,TGTGCCAGCAGCTTGAGTCTAGCGAACTACAATGAGCAGTTCTTC,NA,TRBJ2-1,NA,TRBV11-2
CASSPTANLYEQYF,TGTGCCAGCAGTCCAACAGCTAATCTTTACGAGCAGTACTTC,many,TRBJ2-7,NA,TRBV6-1
CASSLDSPWEQYF,TGTGCCAGCAGCCTGGACAGTCCGTGGGAGCAGTACTTC,NA,TRBJ2-7,NA,TRBV6-2/TRBV6-3
CASSFADRGYGYTF,TGTGCCAGCAGTTTTGCGGACAGGGGGTATGGCTACACCTTC,NA,TRBJ1-2,TRBD1,TRBV27
CSVAGRTSSYEQYF,TGCAGCGTCGCCGGACGGACTAGCTCCTACGAGCAGTACTTC,NA,TRBJ2-7,TRBD2,TRBV29-1
CASRGDASPLHF,TGTGCCAGCAGAGGGGACGCTTCACCCCTCCACTTT,many,TRBJ1-6,NA,TRBV11-2
CASSFQEANYGYTF,TGTGCCAGCAGTTTTCAAGAAGCTAACTATGGCTACACCTTC,many,TRBJ1-2,NA,TRBV6-5
CSVWAVSSYNEQFF,TGCAGCGTTTGGGCGGTGAGCTCCTACAATGAGCAGTTCTTC,many,TRBJ2-1,NA,TRBV29-1
CSARQDYEQYF,TGCAGTGCTAGACAGGACTACGAGCAGTACTTC,many,TRBJ2-7,NA,TRBV20-1
CASSPAGRSTGTEAFF,TGTGCCAGCAGCCCCGCCGGGAGATCCACGGGGACTGAAGCTTTCTTT,NA,TRBJ1-1,NA,TRBV6-2/TRBV6-3
CSARVPGGPNEQFF,TGCAGTGCTAGGGTACCGGGAGGTCCCAATGAGCAGTTCTTC,many,TRBJ2-1,TRBD2,TRBV20-1
CASSEGGRAWDEQFF,TGTGCCAGCAGTGAAGGCGGGAGGGCCTGGGATGAGCAGTTCTTC,few,TRBJ2-1,TRBD2,TRBV2
CSVPGSSAYEQYF,TGCAGCGTCCCCGGCAGCAGTGCCTACGAGCAGTACTTC,many,TRBJ2-7,NA,TRBV29-1
CASSPGQVSYEQYF,TGCGCCAGCAGCCCGGGACAAGTCTCCTACGAGCAGTACTTC,many,TRBJ2-7,NA,TRBV4-1
CSAFIRYSYEQYF,TGCAGTGCTTTTATAAGATACTCCTACGAGCAGTACTTC,NA,TRBJ2-7,NA,TRBV20-1
CASSQDRFNEKLFF,TGTGCCAGCAGCCAGGACAGGTTTAATGAAAAACTGTTTTTT,NA,TRBJ1-4,TRBD1,TRBV28
CASSPDRGPNSPLHF,TGTGCCAGCAGCCCCGACAGGGGCCCAAATTCACCCCTCCACTTT,many,TRBJ1-6,TRBD1,TRBV7-8
CASSEFGSSNEKLFF,TGTGCCAGCAGTGAATTTGGTAGTTCTAATGAAAAACTGTTTTTT,many,TRBJ1-4,NA,TRBV2
CASREGNSNQPQHF,TGTGCCAGCAGGGAAGGGAATAGCAATCAGCCCCAGCATTTT,many,TRBJ1-5,NA,TRBV6-2/TRBV6-3
CASSLVAGSNYGYTF,TGCGCCAGCAGCTTGGTAGCAGGAAGTAACTATGGCTACACCTTC,few,TRBJ1-2,NA,TRBV5-1
CATRQGSGELFF,TGTGCCACCAGGCAGGGATCCGGGGAGCTGTTTTTT,many,TRBJ2-2,NA,TRBV15
CASSPEGPVQAKNIQYF,TGTGCCAGCTCACCAGAGGGGCCGGTACAAGCCAAAAACATTCAGTACTTC,few,TRBJ2-4,NA,TRBV18
CASNRDRSNGYTF,TGTGCCAGCAATCGGGACAGGAGTAATGGCTACACCTTC,many,TRBJ1-2,TRBD1,TRBV7-9
CASSIPGQGFRELFF,TGTGCCAGCAGTATACCGGGACAGGGATTCCGGGAGCTGTTTTTT,few,TRBJ2-2,TRBD1,TRBV12-3/TRBV12-4
CATSDFGTEEETQYF,TGTGCCACCAGTGATTTCGGGACAGAAGAAGAGACCCAGTACTTC,many,TRBJ2-5,TRBD1,TRBV24-1
CSARGGGRAYEQYF,TGCAGTGCTAGAGGTGGCGGGAGGGCCTACGAGCAGTACTTC,few,TRBJ2-7,TRBD2,TRBV20-1
CASSYSARGQPQHF,TGTGCCAGCAGTTACTCAGCCAGGGGACAGCCCCAGCATTTT,NA,TRBJ1-5,NA,TRBV6-5
CASSYPTGLLNTGELFF,TGTGCCAGCAGTTACCCCACAGGGTTATTGAACACCGGGGAGCTGTTTTTT,few,TRBJ2-2,NA,TRBV6-5
CASSFGGPGDTQYF,TGTGCCAGCAGTTTCGGAGGGCCAGGAGATACGCAGTATTTT,many,TRBJ2-3,NA,TRBV27
CASSVGGMTLYEQYF,TGTGCCAGCAGCGTTGGAGGGATGACCCTCTACGAGCAGTACTTC,few,TRBJ2-7,NA,TRBV9
CASTYISNTGELFF,TGTGCCAGCACCTATATTTCGAACACCGGGGAGCTGTTTTTT,many,TRBJ2-2,NA,TRBV28
CASSWGVNYGYTF,TGTGCCAGCAGTTGGGGAGTTAACTATGGCTACACCTTC,many,TRBJ1-2,NA,TRBV27
CASSSTLDSHEQYF,TGTGCCAGCAGCTCCACCCTGGACAGTCACGAGCAGTACTTC,NA,TRBJ2-7,NA,TRBV27
CSATDRSNYGYTF,TGCAGCGCCACGGACCGATCTAACTATGGCTACACCTTC,many,TRBJ1-2,NA,TRBV29-1
CASSPSGQETQYF,TGTGCCAGCAGCCCTAGCGGTCAAGAGACCCAGTACTTC,many,TRBJ2-5,TRBD2,TRBV13
CASSLLAETYEQYF,TGTGCCAGCAGCCTACTAGCGGAGACCTACGAGCAGTACTTC,many,TRBJ2-7,TRBD2,TRBV7-6
CAISPGSGHNEQFF,TGTGCCATCTCGCCTGGTTCAGGGCACAATGAGCAGTTCTTC,many,TRBJ2-1,NA,TRBV28
CASSQDRGDGYTF,TGCGCCAGCAGCCAAGATAGGGGGGATGGCTACACCTTC,many,TRBJ1-2,NA,TRBV4-1
CASSYQGTSTDTQYF,TGTGCCAGCAGTTACCAAGGGACTAGCACAGATACGCAGTATTTT,NA,TRBJ2-3,NA,TRBV6-2/TRBV6-3